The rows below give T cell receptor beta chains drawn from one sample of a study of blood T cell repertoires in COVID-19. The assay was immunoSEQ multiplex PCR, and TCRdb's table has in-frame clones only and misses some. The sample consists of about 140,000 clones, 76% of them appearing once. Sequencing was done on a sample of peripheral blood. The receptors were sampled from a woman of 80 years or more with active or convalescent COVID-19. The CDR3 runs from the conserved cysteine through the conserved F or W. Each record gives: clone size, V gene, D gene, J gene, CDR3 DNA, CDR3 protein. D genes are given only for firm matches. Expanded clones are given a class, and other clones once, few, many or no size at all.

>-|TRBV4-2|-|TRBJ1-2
TGTGCCAGCAGCCAACCGAGGACGGGAATCTATGGCTACACCTTC
CASSQPRTGIYGYTF
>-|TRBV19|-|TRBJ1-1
TGTGCCAGTAGTCCCTGGACTGGGAACACTGAAGCTTTCTTT
CASSPWTGNTEAFF
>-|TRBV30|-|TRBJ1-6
TGTGCCTGGAGTGTACTTCAGGGTATATCACCCCTCCACTTT
CAWSVLQGISPLHF
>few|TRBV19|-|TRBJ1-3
TGTGCCAGTAGCAGGACAGAGGGAAACACCATATATTTT
CASSRTEGNTIYF
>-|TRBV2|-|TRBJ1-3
TGTGCCAGCAGTGAGTCGGCATTTTCGGGCATATATTTT
CASSESAFSGIYF
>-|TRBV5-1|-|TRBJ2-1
TGCGCCAGCAACCAGGGAGGAATAGACAATGAGCAGTTCTTC
CASNQGGIDNEQFF
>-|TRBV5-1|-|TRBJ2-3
TGCGCCAGCAGCTTGGTCATCACAGATACGCAGTATTTT
CASSLVITDTQYF
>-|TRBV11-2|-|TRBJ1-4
TGTGCCAGCAGCTTCGGGGGGACAAGGACTAATGAAAAACTGTTTTTT
CASSFGGTRTNEKLFF
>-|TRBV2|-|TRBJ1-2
TGTGCCAGCAGTGCTGGTACAGGAAGGGATGGCTACACCTTC
CASSAGTGRDGYTF
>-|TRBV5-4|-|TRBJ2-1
TGTGCCAGCAGCTTGTTAGCGGTTCCTTTTGTGCAGTTCTTC
CASSLLAVPFVQFF
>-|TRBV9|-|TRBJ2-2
TGTGCCAGCAGCACCCGACAGGCTACCACCGGGGAGCTGTTTTTT
CASSTRQATTGELFF
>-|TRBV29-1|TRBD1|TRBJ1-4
TGCAGCGTTGAAGTGCCAGGGGGTTTTCGAAAACTGTTTTTT
CSVEVPGGFRKLFF
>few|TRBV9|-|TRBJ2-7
TGTGCCAGCAGCGTAGGGGCCAACAGGTTTGAAGAGCAGTACTTC
CASSVGANRFEEQYF
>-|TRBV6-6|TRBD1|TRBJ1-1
TGTGCCAGCAGTCAATTCCCCCGCACAGGGGCCCGCGGTCCTGAAGCTTTCTTT
CASSQFPRTGARGPEAFF
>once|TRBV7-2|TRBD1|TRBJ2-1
TGTGCCAGCAGCTTTGAGGGGGCCCTAAATTACAATGAGCAGTTCTTC
CASSFEGALNYNEQFF
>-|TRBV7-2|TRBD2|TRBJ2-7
TGTGCCAGCAGCTTAGGTGGTAGCGGGGGGTTGAACGAGCAGTACTTC
CASSLGGSGGLNEQYF